Listed below are T cell receptor beta chains from one sample, sequenced in a study of metastatic and nonmetastatic thyroid tumors. TCRdb re-clonotyped the PCR reads through MiXCR. The sample has under 95,000 clones, around 9.1% seen once. What was sequenced was blood. The receptors were gathered from a female donor with papillary thyroid cancer or a benign thyroid nodule (not recorded which). Some clones in this sample may be carry-over from other donors' samples. Each CDR3 is given with its conserved first and last residue.

TRBJ2-1 | TRBV6-1 | CASRPGGVESNEQFF
TRBJ1-2 | TRBV11-2 | CASSPTDLASYYGYTF
TRBJ1-1 | TRBV29-1 | CSVLLQQESTEAFF
TRBJ1-5 | TRBV2 | CASRVRMGQPQHF
TRBJ2-1 | TRBV11-2 | CASSLVAGGYNEQFF
TRBJ2-5 | TRBV6-6 | CASSYVRGQETQYF
TRBJ1-2 | TRBV9 | CASSVGRWGATGYTF
TRBJ2-5 | TRBV5-1 | CASSSTDRGETQYF
TRBJ1-1 | TRBV20-1 | CSADRGRMTEAFF
TRBJ1-4 | TRBV28 | CASSLEEKLFF
TRBJ1-2 | TRBV4-1 | CASSQEFGQGVPYGYTF
TRBJ2-7 | TRBV6-1 | CASSDSLDTVYEQYF
TRBJ1-1 | TRBV18 | CASSPPRTGANTEAFF
TRBJ2-2 | TRBV18 | CASSPPKTGGTGELFF
TRBJ1-2 | TRBV6-1 | CASTKDREYGYTF
TRBJ2-7 | TRBV6-2/TRBV6-3 | CASRARDSAPRGQYF
TRBJ2-6 | TRBV30 | CAWSAGNSLTGANVLTF
TRBJ2-3 | TRBV7-3 | CASSLAGQGADTQYF
TRBJ2-7 | TRBV2 | CASELGEFDEQYF
TRBJ1-4 | TRBV20-1 | CSATGHIDEKLFF
TRBJ1-1 | TRBV5-1 | CASSPGQSFVNTEAFF